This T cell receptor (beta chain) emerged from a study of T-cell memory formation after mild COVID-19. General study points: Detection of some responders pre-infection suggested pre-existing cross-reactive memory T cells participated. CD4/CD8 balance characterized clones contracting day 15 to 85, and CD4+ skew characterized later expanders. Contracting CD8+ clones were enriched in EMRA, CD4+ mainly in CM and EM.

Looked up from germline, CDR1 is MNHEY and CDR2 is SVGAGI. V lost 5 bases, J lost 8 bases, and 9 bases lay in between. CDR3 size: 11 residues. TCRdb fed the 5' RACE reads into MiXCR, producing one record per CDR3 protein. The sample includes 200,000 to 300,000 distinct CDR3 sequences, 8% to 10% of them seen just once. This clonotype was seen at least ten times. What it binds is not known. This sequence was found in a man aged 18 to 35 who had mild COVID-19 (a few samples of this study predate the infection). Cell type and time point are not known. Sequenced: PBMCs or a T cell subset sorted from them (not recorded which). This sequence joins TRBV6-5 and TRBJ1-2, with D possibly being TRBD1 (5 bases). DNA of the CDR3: TGTGCCAGCAGTCAGGGATACGGCTACACCTTC. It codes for CASSQGYGYTF.